These 20 T cell receptor beta chains originate from one sample sequenced in a study of blood T cell repertoires in COVID-19. Produced via immunoSEQ multiplex PCR; TCRdb's table is partial and in-frame only. The repertoire holds roughly 60,000 clones, with roughly 71% as singletons. Sequenced: peripheral blood. Receptors were obtained from a human donor in a cohort sampled during active COVID-19.

The rearrangement joins TRBV5-6 to TRBJ1-4, with 7 bases fitting TRBD1. The CDR3 has 13 residues. The V gene end was trimmed by 4 bases and the J gene end by 10 bases; junction bases not matched to a gene: 7. From germline, CDR1 is SGHDT and CDR2 YYEEEE. In DNA, the CDR3 is TGTGCCAGCAGCGTAACAGGGGCCGGAAAACTGTTTTTT. Amino acids: CASSVTGAGKLFF.

The J gene is TRBJ2-3, the V gene TRBV18; TRBD2 agrees at 10 bases. With 2 bases clipped from V and 1 base from J, the junction kept 0 bases outside the gene matches. CDR3 size: 15 residues. Germline V gene sequence: CDR1 KGHSH, CDR2 LQKENI. The CDR3 bases are TGTGCCAGCTCACCAACTAGCGGGGGCACAGATACGCAGTATTTT. Protein: CASSPTSGGTDTQYF.

The chain has TRBV30 and TRBJ1-3; 8 bases map to TRBD1. The V and J ends lost 7 bases and 2 bases, in that order; junction bases with no gene match: 7. This CDR3 spans 14 amino acids. CDR1 and CDR2 (germline): GTSNPN, SVGIG (reference sequence). Written as DNA, the CDR3 is TGTGCCTTACTCCAGGGGGCCGCTGGAAACACCATATATTTT. Translation gives CALLQGAAGNTIYF.

The count of this clone is one. This chain links TRBV5-5 with TRBJ2-7; TRBD1 agrees at 8 bases. From germline, CDR1 is SGHKS and CDR2 YYEKEE (reference sequence). V lost 5 bases and J lost 0; bases outside the gene matches: 4. The length of the CDR3 is 14 residues. The DNA of the CDR3 is TGTGCCAGCAGTCGGGACAGGAGCTCCTACGAGCAGTACTTC. Encoded protein: CASSRDRSSYEQYF. Using reference TRBV5-5 and TRBJ2-7 for the parts outside the CDR3, the full variable domain is DAGVTQSPTHLIKTRGQQVTLRCSPISGHKSVSWYQQVLGQGPQFIFQYYEKEERGRGNFPDRFSARQFPNYSSELNVNALLLGDSALYLCASSRDRSSYEQYFGPGTRLTVT.

CDR3 nucleotide sequence: TGCGCCAGCAGCCCTCCTAGCGGCAGCACAGATACGCAGTATTTT. Translation gives CASSPPSGSTDTQYF. The chain combines TRBV5-1 with TRBJ2-3; TRBD2 aligns across 7 bases. From germline, CDR1 is SGHRS and CDR2 YFSETQ. The CDR3 spans 15 residues. V was clipped by 4 bases and J by 0 bases; unmatched bases: 5.

J is TRBJ2-3 and V is TRBV2; no clear D. This CDR3 contains 12 residues. Between the trimmed V and J ends, which lost 7 bases and 8 bases, there was a span of 13 bases. Germline CDR1 and CDR2: SNHLY and FYNNEI. The CDR3 DNA sequence: TGTGCCAGCACCCAAACCGCGGCTACGCAGTATTTT. The encoded protein is CASTQTAATQYF. The full variable domain, in which reference TRBV2 and TRBJ2-3 provide the parts outside the CDR3, is EPEVTQTPSHQVTQMGQEVILRCVPISNHLYFYWYRQILGQKVEFLVSFYNNEISEKSEIFDDQFSVERPDGSNFTLKIRSTKLEDSAMYFCASTQTAATQYFGPGTRLTVL.

The genes are TRBV7-2 and TRBJ2-3; D may be TRBD2 (6 bases). This CDR3 spans 14 amino acids. Germline lookup yields CDR1 SGHTA and CDR2 FQGNSA. The V end was cut by 1 base, the J end by 6 bases, with 11 bases between. The CDR3 DNA is TGTGCCAGCAGCTTAGTAGGTGGGGGGGATACGCAGTATTTT. Protein: CASSLVGGGDTQYF.

This rearrangement joins TRBV10-3 to TRBJ1-2; TRBD1 agrees at 8 bases. Trimming took 2 bases from V and 6 from J; bases not matched to a gene: 8. Germline V gives CDR1 ENHRY, CDR2 SYGVKD. The CDR3 contains 15 residues. The CDR3 sequence: CAISEAGTGEHGYTF. In DNA, the CDR3 is TGTGCCATCAGTGAGGCCGGGACAGGAGAACATGGCTACACCTTC.

This rearrangement joins TRBV5-1 to TRBJ2-2; 8 positions agree with TRBD2. The CDR3 extends over 17 amino acids. CDR1 and CDR2 (germline): SGHRS, YFSETQ. The junction had 11 bases not matched to a gene; V was cut back by 5 bases and J by 2 bases. The CDR3 loop is CASRLERGGANTGELFF. The CDR3 nucleotides read TGCGCCAGCAGGTTAGAACGGGGGGGCGCAAACACCGGGGAGCTGTTTTTT.

The chain carries TRBV19 and TRBJ2-7; 11 bases agree with TRBD2. The germline gives CDR1 LNHDA, CDR2 SQIVND (reference sequence). V gave up 4 bases and J gave up 0 bases; unmatched junction bases: 5. The length of the CDR3 is 16 residues. This CDR3 reads CASSTPTSGSSYEQYF. The CDR3 region has the DNA TGTGCCAGTAGTACACCCACTAGCGGGAGCTCCTACGAGCAGTACTTC.

V gene TRBV25-1 combines with J gene TRBJ1-1; D remains ambiguous. V lost 1 base and J lost 1, with 7 bases in between. The CDR3 has 14 residues. Germline CDR1 and CDR2: MGHDK and SYGVNS. CDR3 region: CASSEFGKNTEAFF. CDR3 nucleotides: TGTGCCAGCAGTGAATTCGGGAAGAACACTGAAGCTTTCTTT.

This rearrangement joins TRBV11-2 to TRBJ1-1; 11 bases fit TRBD1. V was clipped by 4 bases and J by 0 bases; unmatched bases: 13. CDR1 and CDR2 from the germline V gene are SGHAT and FQNNGV. The CDR3 is made up of 19 amino acids. This chain's CDR3 is CASSSRRTGGLTMNTEAFF. The CDR3 DNA reads as TGTGCCAGCAGCTCTCGGAGGACAGGGGGCCTAACCATGAACACTGAAGCTTTCTTT.

The rearrangement links TRBV25-1 to TRBJ1-2; a weak D match, TRBD1 (5 bases). V was clipped by 7 bases and J by 8 bases, with 11 bases between them. The CDR3 consists of 11 residues. Germline values: CDR1 MGHDK, CDR2 SYGVNS. Here the CDR3 DNA reads TGTGCCAGCATGGCCCCAGGGGGCTACACCTTC. Translated, it gives CASMAPGGYTF.

This chain's CDR3 is CASKHPTGGRSNEKLFF. In nucleotides, the CDR3 is TGTGCCAGCAAGCACCCGACAGGGGGCAGGTCTAATGAAAAACTGTTTTTT. The rearrangement links TRBV28 to TRBJ1-4; 10 bases match TRBD1. V was pared by 7 bases and J by 3 bases, with 11 bases of the junction left unmatched. CDR3 length: 17 amino acids. Per the germline V gene, CDR1 is MDHEN and CDR2 is SYDVKM.

V gene TRBV28 combines with J gene TRBJ1-4, with a weak D call TRBD1 (6 bases). This CDR3 comprises 14 residues. Germline assignment: CDR1 MDHEN and CDR2 SYDVKM. V was clipped by 4 bases and J by 7 bases, with 13 bases between them. CDR3 DNA sequence: TGTGCCAGCAGTTCCCAGGGGCCAGGTGAAAAACTGTTTTTT. Its translation: CASSSQGPGEKLFF.

The CDR3 here is CASSQQRNRVRYNEQFF. CDR3 DNA: TGTGCCAGCTCACAACAGAGGAACAGGGTGAGATACAATGAGCAGTTCTTC. The J gene is TRBJ2-1, the V gene TRBV18; the D gene is possibly TRBD1 (6 bases). The CDR3 contains 17 residues. Trimming pared 4 bases from V and 4 bases from J, leaving 20 bases between. Germline lookup yields CDR1 KGHSH and CDR2 LQKENI. Filled out from reference TRBV18 and TRBJ2-1, the complete variable domain reads NAGVMQNPRHLVRRRGQEARLRCSPMKGHSHVYWYRQLPEEGLKFMVYLQKENIIDESGMPKERFSAEFPKEGPSILRIQQVVRGDSAAYFCASSQQRNRVRYNEQFFGPGTRLTVL.

There are many counts of this clone. V and J are TRBV6-5 and TRBJ2-5; D remains unclear. V was clipped by 8 bases and J by 0 bases, with 13 bases between them. The CDR3 length is 14 residues. Looked up from germline, CDR1 is MNHEY and CDR2 is SVGAGI. The CDR3 protein is CASLHQAYQETQYF. The CDR3 nucleotides are TGTGCCAGCCTTCACCAGGCGTACCAAGAGACCCAGTACTTC.

The CDR3 sequence: CASVTQGTEAFF. Written as DNA, the CDR3 is TGTGCCAGTGTTACACAGGGGACTGAAGCTTTCTTT. V gene TRBV19 combines with J gene TRBJ1-1, with 7 bases matching TRBD1. The J segment lost 5 bases and the V segment lost 8 bases, leaving 5 bases of the junction unmatched. Germline V lookup: CDR1 LNHDA, CDR2 SQIVND (reference sequence). This CDR3 is built from 12 residues. The full variable domain, rest sourced from reference TRBV19 and TRBJ1-1, is DGGITQSPKYLFRKEGQNVTLSCEQNLNHDAMYWYRQDPGQGLRLIYYSQIVNDFQKGDIAEGYSVSREKKESFPLTVTSAQKNPTAFYLCASVTQGTEAFFGQGTRLTVV.

The genes are TRBV13 and TRBJ1-2, with TRBD1 matching 7 bases. The germline gives CDR1 PRHDT, CDR2 FYEKMQ (reference sequence). This CDR3 is 13 amino acids long. V dropped 5 bases and J dropped 4; count of bases not matched to a gene: 4. In DNA form, the CDR3 reads TGTGCCAGCAGCCTGGGACAGTTCTATGGCTACACCTTC. Protein: CASSLGQFYGYTF.

In its sample, this clone was seen a few times. The chain has TRBV5-1 and TRBJ1-1; D not certain. The germline CDR1 and CDR2 sequences are SGHRS and YFSETQ. This CDR3 contains 15 residues. V was clipped by 0 bases and J by 5 bases, with 14 bases between them. The CDR3 loop reads CASSLVYGSSTEAFF. CDR3 coding DNA: TGCGCCAGCAGCTTGGTTTACGGGAGTAGTACTGAAGCTTTCTTT. Full variable domain (missing parts from reference TRBV5-1 and TRBJ1-1): KAGVTQTPRYLIKTRGQQVTLSCSPISGHRSVSWYQQTPGQGLQFLFEYFSETQRNKGNFPGRFSGRQFSNSRSEMNVSTLELGDSALYLCASSLVYGSSTEAFFGQGTRLTVV.